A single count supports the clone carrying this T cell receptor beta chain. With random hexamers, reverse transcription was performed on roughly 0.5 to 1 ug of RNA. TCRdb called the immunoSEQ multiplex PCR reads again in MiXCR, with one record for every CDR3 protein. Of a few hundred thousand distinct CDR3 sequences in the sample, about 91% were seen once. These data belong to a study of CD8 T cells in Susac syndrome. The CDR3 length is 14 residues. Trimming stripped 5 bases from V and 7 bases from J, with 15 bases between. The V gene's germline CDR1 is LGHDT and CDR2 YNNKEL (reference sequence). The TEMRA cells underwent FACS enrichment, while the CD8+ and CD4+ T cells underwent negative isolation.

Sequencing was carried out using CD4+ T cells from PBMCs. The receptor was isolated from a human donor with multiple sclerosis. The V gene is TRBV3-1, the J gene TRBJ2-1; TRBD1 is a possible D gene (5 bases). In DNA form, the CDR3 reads TGTGCCAGCAGCTCCGGATTCGCAGGGAATGAGCAGTTCTTC. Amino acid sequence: CASSSGFAGNEQFF.